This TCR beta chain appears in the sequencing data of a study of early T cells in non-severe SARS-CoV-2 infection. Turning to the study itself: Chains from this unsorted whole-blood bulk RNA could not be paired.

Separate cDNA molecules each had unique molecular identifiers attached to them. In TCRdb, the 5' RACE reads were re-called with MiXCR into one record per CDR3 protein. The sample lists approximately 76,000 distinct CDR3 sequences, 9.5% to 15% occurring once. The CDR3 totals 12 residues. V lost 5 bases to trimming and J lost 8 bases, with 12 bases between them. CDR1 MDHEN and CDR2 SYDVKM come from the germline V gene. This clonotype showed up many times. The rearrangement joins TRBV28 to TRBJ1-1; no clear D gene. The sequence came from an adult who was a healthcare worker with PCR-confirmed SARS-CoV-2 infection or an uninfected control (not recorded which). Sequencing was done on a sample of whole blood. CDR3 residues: CASSLQLGEAFF. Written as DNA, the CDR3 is TGTGCCAGCAGTCTTCAATTGGGGGAAGCTTTCTTT.